This TCR beta chain stems from a study of blood T cell repertoires in COVID-19. Concerning this clone itself: Other DNA sequences in this sample translate to the same CDR3.

V was clipped by 2 bases and J by 3 bases, with 8 bases between them. The CDR3 has 13 residues. Germline loops: CDR1 SGDLS, CDR2 YYNGEE. How the authors handled the data: The assay estimated nucleated cells by amplifying reference gene primers. Clones were sequenced by immunoSEQ multiplex PCR, and TCRdb holds only the in-frame ones, with some missing. Clonal size and the V and J genes are those of that table, whereas D and trimming came from the DNA. The table records 300,000 to 400,000 clones, around 90% of them present only once. Sequenced input: peripheral blood. The sequence derives from a woman in her twenties or thirties with COVID-19, enrolled during active disease. The chain recombines TRBV9 with TRBJ1-1, with D tentatively TRBD1 (5 bases). CDR3 region: CASSVGGDTEAFF. The CDR3, as DNA: TGTGCCAGCAGCGTTGGGGGGGACACTGAAGCTTTCTTT.